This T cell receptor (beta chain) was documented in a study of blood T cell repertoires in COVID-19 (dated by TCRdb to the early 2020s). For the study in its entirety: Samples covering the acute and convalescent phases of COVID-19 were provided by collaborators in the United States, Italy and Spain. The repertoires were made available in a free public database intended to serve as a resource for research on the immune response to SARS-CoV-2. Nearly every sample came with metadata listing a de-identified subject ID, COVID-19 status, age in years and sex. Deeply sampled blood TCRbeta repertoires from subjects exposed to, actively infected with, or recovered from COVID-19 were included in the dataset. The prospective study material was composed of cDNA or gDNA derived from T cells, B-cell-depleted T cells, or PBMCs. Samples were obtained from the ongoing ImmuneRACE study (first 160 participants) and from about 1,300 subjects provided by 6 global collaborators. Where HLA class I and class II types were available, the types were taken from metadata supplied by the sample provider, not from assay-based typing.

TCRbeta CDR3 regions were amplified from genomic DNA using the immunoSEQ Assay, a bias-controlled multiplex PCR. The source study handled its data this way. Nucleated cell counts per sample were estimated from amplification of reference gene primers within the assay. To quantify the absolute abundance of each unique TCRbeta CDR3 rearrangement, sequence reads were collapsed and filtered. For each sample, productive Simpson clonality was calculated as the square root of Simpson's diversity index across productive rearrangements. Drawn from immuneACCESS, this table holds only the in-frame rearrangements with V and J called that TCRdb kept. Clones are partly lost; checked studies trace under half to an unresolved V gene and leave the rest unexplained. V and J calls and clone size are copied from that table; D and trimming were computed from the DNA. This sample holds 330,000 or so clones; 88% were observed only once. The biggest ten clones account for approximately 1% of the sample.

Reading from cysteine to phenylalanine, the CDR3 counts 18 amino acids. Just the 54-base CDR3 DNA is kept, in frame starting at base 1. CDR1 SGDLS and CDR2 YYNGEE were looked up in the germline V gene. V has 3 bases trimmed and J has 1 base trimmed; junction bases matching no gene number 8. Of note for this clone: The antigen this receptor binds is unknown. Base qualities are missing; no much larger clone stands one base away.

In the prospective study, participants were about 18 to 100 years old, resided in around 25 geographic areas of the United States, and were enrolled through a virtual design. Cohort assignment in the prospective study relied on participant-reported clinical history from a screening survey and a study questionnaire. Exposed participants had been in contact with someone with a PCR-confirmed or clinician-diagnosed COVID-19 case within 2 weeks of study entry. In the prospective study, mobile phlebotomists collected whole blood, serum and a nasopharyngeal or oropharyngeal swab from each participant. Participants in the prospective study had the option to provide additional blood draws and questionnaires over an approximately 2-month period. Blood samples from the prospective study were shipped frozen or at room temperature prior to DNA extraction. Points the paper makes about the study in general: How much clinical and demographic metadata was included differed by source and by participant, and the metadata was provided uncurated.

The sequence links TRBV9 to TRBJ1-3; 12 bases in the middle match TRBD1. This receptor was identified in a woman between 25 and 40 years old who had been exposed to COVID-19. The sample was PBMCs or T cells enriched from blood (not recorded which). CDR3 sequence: CASSAPGQGARSGNTIYF. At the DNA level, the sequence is TGTGCCAGCAGCGCCCCGGGACAGGGGGCGCGATCTGGAAACACCATATATTTT.